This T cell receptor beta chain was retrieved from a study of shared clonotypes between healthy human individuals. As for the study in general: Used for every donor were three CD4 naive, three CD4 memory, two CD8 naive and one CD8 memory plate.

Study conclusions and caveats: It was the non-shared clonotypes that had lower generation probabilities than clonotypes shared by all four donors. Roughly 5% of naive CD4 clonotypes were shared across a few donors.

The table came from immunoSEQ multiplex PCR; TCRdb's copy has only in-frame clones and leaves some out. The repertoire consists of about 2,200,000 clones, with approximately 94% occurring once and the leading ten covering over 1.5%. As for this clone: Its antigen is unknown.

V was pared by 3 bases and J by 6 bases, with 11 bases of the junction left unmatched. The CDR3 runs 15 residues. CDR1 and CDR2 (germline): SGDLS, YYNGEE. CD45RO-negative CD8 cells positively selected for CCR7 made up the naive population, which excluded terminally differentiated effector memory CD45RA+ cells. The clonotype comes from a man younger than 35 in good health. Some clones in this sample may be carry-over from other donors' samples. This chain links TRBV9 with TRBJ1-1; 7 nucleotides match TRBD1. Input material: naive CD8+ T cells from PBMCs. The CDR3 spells CASSALSTGIAEAFF. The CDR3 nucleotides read TGTGCCAGCAGCGCCCTCTCGACAGGGATAGCTGAAGCTTTCTTT.